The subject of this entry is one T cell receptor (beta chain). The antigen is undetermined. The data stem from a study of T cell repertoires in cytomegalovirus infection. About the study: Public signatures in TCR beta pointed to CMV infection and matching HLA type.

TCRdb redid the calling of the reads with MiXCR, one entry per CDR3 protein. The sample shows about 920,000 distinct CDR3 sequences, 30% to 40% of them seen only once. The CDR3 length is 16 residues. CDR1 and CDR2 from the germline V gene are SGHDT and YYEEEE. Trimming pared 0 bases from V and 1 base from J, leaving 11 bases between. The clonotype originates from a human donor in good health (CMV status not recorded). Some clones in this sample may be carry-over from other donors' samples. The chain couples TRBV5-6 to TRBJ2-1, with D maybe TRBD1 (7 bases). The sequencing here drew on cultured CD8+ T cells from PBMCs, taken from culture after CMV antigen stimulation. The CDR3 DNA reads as TGTGCCAGCAGCTTGGAGACAGGGACTTCCTACAATGAGCAGTTCTTC. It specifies CASSLETGTSYNEQFF.